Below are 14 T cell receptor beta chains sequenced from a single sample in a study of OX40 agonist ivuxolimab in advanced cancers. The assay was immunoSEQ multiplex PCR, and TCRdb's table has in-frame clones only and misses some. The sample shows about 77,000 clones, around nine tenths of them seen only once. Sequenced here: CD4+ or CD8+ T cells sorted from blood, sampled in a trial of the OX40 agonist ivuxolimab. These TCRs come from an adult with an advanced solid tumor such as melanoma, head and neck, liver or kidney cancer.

CDR3 bases: TGCGCCAGCAGCCCTGGACAGCGAAGCACAGATACGCAGTATTTT. Its protein is CASSPGQRSTDTQYF. The chain recombines TRBV4-1 with TRBJ2-3, with D perhaps TRBD1 (6 bases). The CDR3 loop spans 15 amino acids. Trimming left V 4 bases short and J 0 bases short, with 11 bases between. The V gene's germline CDR1 is MGHRA and CDR2 YSYEKL.

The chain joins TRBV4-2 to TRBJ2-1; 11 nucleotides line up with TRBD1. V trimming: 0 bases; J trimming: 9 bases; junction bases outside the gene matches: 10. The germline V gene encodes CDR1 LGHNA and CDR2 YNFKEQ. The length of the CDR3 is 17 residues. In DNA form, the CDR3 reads TGTGCCAGCAGCCAAGACCCTAAGGGACAGGGGGTCACTGAGCAGTTCTTC. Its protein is CASSQDPKGQGVTEQFF.

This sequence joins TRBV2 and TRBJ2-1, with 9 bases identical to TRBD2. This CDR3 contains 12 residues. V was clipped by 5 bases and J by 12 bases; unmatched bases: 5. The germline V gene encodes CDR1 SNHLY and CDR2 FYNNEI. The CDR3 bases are TGTGCCAGCAGTCCTAGCGGGGATTCGCAGTTCTTC. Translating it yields CASSPSGDSQFF.

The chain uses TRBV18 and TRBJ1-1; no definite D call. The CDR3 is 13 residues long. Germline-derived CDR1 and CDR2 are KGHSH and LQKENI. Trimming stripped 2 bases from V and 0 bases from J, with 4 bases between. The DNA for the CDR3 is TGTGCCAGCTCACCAGATCTGAACACTGAAGCTTTCTTT. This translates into CASSPDLNTEAFF.

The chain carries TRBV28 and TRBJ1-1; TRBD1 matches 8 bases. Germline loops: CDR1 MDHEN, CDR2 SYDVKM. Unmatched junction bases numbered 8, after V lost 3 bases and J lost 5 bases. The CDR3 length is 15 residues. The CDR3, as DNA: TGTGCCAGCAGTTTGCTACAGGGGGGGAAGACTGAAGCTTTCTTT. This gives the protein CASSLLQGGKTEAFF.

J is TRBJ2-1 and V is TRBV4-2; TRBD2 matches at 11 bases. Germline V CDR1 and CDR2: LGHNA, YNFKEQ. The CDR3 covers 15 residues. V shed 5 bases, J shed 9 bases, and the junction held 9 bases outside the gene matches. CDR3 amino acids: CASSSQLAGVLEQFF. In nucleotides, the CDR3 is TGTGCCAGCAGCTCACAACTAGCGGGAGTACTTGAGCAGTTCTTC.

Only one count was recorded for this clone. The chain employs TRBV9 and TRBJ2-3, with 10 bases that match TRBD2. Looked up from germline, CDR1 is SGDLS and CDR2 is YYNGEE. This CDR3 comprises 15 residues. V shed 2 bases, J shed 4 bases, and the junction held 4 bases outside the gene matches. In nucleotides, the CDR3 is TGTGCCAGCAGCGTTAGCGGGAGGTTGGCAGATACGCAGTATTTT. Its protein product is CASSVSGRLADTQYF.

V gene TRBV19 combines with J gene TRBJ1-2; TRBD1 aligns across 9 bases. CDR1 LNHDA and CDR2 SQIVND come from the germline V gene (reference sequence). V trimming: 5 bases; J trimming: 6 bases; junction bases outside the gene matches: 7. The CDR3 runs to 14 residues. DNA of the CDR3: TGTGCCAGTAGTTCCCAACAGGGGGCCCATGGCTACACCTTC. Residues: CASSSQQGAHGYTF.

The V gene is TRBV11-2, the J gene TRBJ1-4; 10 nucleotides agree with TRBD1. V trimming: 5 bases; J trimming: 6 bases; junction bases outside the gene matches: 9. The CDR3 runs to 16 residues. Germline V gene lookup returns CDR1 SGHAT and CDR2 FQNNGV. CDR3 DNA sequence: TGTGCCAGCAGCCTGACTGGGGGACAGGGGTATGAAAAACTGTTTTTT. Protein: CASSLTGGQGYEKLFF.

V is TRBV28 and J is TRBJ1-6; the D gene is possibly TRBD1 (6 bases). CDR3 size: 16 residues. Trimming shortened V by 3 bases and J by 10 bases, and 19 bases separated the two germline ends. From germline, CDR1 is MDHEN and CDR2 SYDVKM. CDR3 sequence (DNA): TGTGCCAGCAGTTTGGGAACAGGGTGGAATGGCTCACCCCTCCACTTT. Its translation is CASSLGTGWNGSPLHF.

The CDR3 sequence: CASSFGQSTEAFF. Here the CDR3 DNA reads TGTGCCAGCAGCTTCGGACAGAGCACTGAAGCTTTCTTT. The genes are TRBV7-9 and TRBJ1-1; TRBD1 might be the D (6 bases). The CDR3 contains 13 residues. Germline assignment: CDR1 SEHNR and CDR2 FQNEAQ (reference sequence). V lost 3 bases and J 4 bases, leaving 9 bases between the germline ends.

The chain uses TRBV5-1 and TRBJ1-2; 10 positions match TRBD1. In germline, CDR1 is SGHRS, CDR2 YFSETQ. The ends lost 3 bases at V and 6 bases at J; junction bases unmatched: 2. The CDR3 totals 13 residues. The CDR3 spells CASSWGTGDGYTF. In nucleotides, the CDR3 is TGCGCCAGCAGCTGGGGGACAGGGGATGGCTACACCTTC. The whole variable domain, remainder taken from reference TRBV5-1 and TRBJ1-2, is KAGVTQTPRYLIKTRGQQVTLSCSPISGHRSVSWYQQTPGQGLQFLFEYFSETQRNKGNFPGRFSGRQFSNSRSEMNVSTLELGDSALYLCASSWGTGDGYTFGSGTRLTVV.

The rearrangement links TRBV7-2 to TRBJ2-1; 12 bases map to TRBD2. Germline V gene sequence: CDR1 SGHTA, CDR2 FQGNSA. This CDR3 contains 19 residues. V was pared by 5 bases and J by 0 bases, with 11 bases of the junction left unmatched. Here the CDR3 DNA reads TGTGCCAGCAGCCCCCGCCTAGCGGGAGGGGGGTCCTCCTACAATGAGCAGTTCTTC. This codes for CASSPRLAGGGSSYNEQFF.

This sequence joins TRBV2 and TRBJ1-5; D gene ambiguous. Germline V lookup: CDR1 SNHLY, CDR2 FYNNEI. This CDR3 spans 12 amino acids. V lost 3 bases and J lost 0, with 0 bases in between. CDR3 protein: CASSDSNQPQHF. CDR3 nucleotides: TGTGCCAGCAGTGATAGCAATCAGCCCCAGCATTTT.